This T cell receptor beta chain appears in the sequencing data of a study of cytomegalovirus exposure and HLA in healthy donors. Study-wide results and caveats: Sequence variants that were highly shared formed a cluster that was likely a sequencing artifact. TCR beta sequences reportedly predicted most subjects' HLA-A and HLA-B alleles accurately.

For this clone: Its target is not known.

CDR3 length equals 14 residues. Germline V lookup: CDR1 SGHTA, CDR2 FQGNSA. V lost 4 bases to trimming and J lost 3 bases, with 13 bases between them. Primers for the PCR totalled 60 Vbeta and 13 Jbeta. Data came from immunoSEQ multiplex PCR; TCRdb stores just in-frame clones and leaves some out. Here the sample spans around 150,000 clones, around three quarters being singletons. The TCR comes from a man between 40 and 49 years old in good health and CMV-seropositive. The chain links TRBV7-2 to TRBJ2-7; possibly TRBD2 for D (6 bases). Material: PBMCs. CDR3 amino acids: CASSSKRLGYEQYF. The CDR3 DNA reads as TGTGCCAGCAGCTCGAAGCGACTAGGCTACGAGCAGTACTTC.